These 18 T cell receptor beta chains were sequenced from one sample in a study of T cell responses to AZD1222 COVID-19 vaccine. This table comes from immunoSEQ multiplex PCR, and its TCRdb copy is limited to in-frame clones, with some not included. Seen here are fewer than 90,000 clones, around 90% observed once, and the top ten hold roughly 24%. This sample comprised peripheral blood, obtained on day 0 of AZD1222 vaccination. These TCRs come from an adult in good health.

The chain couples TRBV6-2 or TRBV6-3 to TRBJ1-1; D is perhaps TRBD1 (6 bases). The CDR3 is 15 residues long. Germline CDR1 MNHEY, CDR2 SVGEGT. V lost 2 bases to trimming and J lost 8 bases, with 18 bases between them. CDR3 sequence reads: CASSYAQQGVGEAFF. The CDR3 DNA reads as TGTGCCAGCAGTTACGCCCAACAGGGAGTAGGCGAAGCTTTCTTT.

The chain has TRBV24-1 and TRBJ2-5; D possibly corresponds to TRBD1 (5 bases). The CDR3 loop spans 12 amino acids. V lost 4 bases to trimming and J lost 9 bases, with 11 bases between them. CDR1 KGHDR and CDR2 SFDVKD come from the germline V gene. CDR3 nucleotide sequence: TGTGCCACCAGTGAAGACAGTCCGTCCCAGTACTTC. Translation: CATSEDSPSQYF.

This clone was counted once. This rearrangement joins TRBV5-1 to TRBJ2-5, with 10 nucleotides matching TRBD2. The CDR3 loop spans 14 amino acids. Germline trimming cut 2 bases from V and 7 bases from J; bases unmatched to any gene: 5. Per germline, CDR1 SGHRS and CDR2 YFSETQ. The CDR3: CASSFGLAGATQYF. CDR3 in DNA: TGCGCCAGCAGCTTCGGGCTAGCGGGAGCGACCCAGTACTTC.

The chain links TRBV2 to TRBJ2-2; 7 positions agree with TRBD1. CDR1 SNHLY and CDR2 FYNNEI come from the germline V gene. The CDR3 is 13 amino acids. V lost 6 bases to trimming and J lost 5 bases; unmatched junction nucleotides: 3. In DNA, the CDR3 is TGTGCCAGCAGAATACAGGGGACCGGGGAGCTGTTTTTT. Residues: CASRIQGTGELFF. The full variable domain, completed using reference TRBV2 and TRBJ2-2, is EPEVTQTPSHQVTQMGQEVILRCVPISNHLYFYWYRQILGQKVEFLVSFYNNEISEKSEIFDDQFSVERPDGSNFTLKIRSTKLEDSAMYFCASRIQGTGELFFGEGSRLTVL.

This chain uses TRBV3-1 (or the pseudogene TRBV3-2) with TRBJ2-7; 7 bases fit TRBD1. Germline-derived CDR1 and CDR2 are LGHDT and YNNKEL (reference sequence). The CDR3 totals 16 residues. The V gene end was trimmed by 0 bases and the J gene end by 4 bases; junction bases not matched to a gene: 9. CDR3 bases: TGTGCCAGCAGCCAAGATCGCAGGACAGGCCCATACGAGCAGTACTTC. As protein: CASSQDRRTGPYEQYF.

This clone was counted a single time. The rearrangement joins TRBV29-1 to TRBJ2-7; a weak D match, TRBD2 (5 bases). The CDR3 contains 14 residues. Germline lookup yields CDR1 SQVTM and CDR2 ANQGSEA. The ends were cut back, 7 bases at V and 2 bases at J, with 18 bases in the middle. This CDR3 reads CSALGETSTYEQYF. The CDR3, as DNA: TGCAGCGCCCTTGGGGAGACCTCCACCTACGAGCAGTACTTC.

The chain couples TRBV7-9 to TRBJ2-5; TRBD1 matches at 10 bases. The V segment lost 1 base and the J segment 9 bases; nucleotides outside the gene matches: 11. The CDR3 length is 16 residues. Germline V gives CDR1 SEHNR, CDR2 FQNEAQ (reference sequence). CDR3: CASSLGTGGPLGAQYF. In nucleotides, the CDR3 is TGTGCCAGCAGCTTAGGGACAGGGGGTCCCCTTGGGGCCCAGTACTTC.

V is TRBV27 and J is TRBJ2-4, with a weak D call TRBD2 (6 bases). Germline CDR1 MNHEY, CDR2 SMNVEV (reference sequence). The CDR3 has 14 residues. V was clipped by 4 bases and J by 6 bases, with 13 bases between them. The CDR3 DNA is TGTGCCAGCAGTTCGGGACTTTCAGGAAACATTCAGTACTTC. This translates into CASSSGLSGNIQYF.

This clone was seen only once. The chain uses TRBV18 and TRBJ2-3; D may be TRBD2 (6 bases). From germline, CDR1 is KGHSH and CDR2 LQKENI. The length of the CDR3 is 15 residues. The V gene lost 5 bases and the J gene lost 3 bases, with 15 bases spanning the gap. The DNA of the CDR3 is TGTGCCAGCTCAACGACTAGTCGGTTAACAGATACGCAGTATTTT. Its translation is CASSTTSRLTDTQYF.

The rearrangement links TRBV6-5 to TRBJ1-2, with 10 nucleotides matching TRBD1. The CDR3 has 14 amino acids. Trimming removed 2 bases from V and 8 bases from J; junction bases left unmatched: 5. CDR1 MNHEY and CDR2 SVGAGI come from the germline V gene. CDR3: CASSYTRQGAGYTF. DNA for the CDR3: TGTGCCAGCAGTTACACGCGACAGGGGGCGGGCTACACCTTC.

The chain is built from TRBV6-1 and TRBJ1-2; D gene ambiguous. Germline CDR1 MNHNS, CDR2 SASEGT. V lost 3 bases, J lost 2 bases, and 10 bases lay in between. This CDR3 region has 14 residues. The CDR3: CASSDRPQNYGYTF. The CDR3 region has the DNA TGTGCCAGCAGTGACCGACCGCAAAACTATGGCTACACCTTC.

J is TRBJ1-3 and V is TRBV15; D is unclear. Per the germline V gene, CDR1 is LNHNV and CDR2 is YYDKDF (reference sequence). This CDR3 comprises 13 residues. V was pared by 5 bases and J by 9 bases, with 14 bases between. CDR3 DNA: TGTGCCACCAGCCGCTCATCTCAGAGCACCATATATTTT. It yields the protein CATSRSSQSTIYF.

The rearrangement joins TRBV4-2 to TRBJ1-1, with D hard to call. V was cut by 1 base and J by 1 base, with 10 bases left in between. Germline CDR1 LGHNA, CDR2 YNFKEQ. This CDR3 spans 15 amino acids. CDR3 DNA sequence: TGTGCCAGCAGCCAAGGTTCCCAGCAGAACACTGAAGCTTTCTTT. Translated, it gives CASSQGSQQNTEAFF.

The chain employs TRBV6-5 and TRBJ1-4; TRBD1 matches at 9 bases. Germline V lookup: CDR1 MNHEY, CDR2 SVGAGI. This CDR3 spans 15 amino acids. With V trimmed by 7 bases and J by 6 bases, 9 bases remained unmatched. CDR3 DNA sequence: TGTGCCAGCAATAAGGGACAGGGCGCGTATGAAAAACTGTTTTTT. Translation: CASNKGQGAYEKLFF.

The CDR3 DNA sequence: TGTGCCACCAGTGATGGGCAGACCTCGAGGGATTATGGCTACACCTTC. Translating it yields CATSDGQTSRDYGYTF. This chain connects TRBV24-1 to TRBJ1-2; no reliable D call. The CDR3 spans 16 residues. Trimming shortened V by 3 bases and J by 5 bases, and 18 bases separated the two germline ends. Germline values: CDR1 KGHDR, CDR2 SFDVKD.

The chain employs TRBV11-2 and TRBJ2-7; TRBD1 is a possible D gene (5 bases). This CDR3 contains 15 residues. Trimming removed 0 bases at V and 6 bases at J, with 15 bases between. Looked up from germline, CDR1 is SGHAT and CDR2 is FQNNGV. CDR3 DNA sequence: TGTGCCAGCAGCTTAGAACGGCAGGGCTATGGCGAGCAGTACTTC. Translated: CASSLERQGYGEQYF.

This rearrangement joins TRBV5-6 to TRBJ1-1; possibly TRBD1 for D (5 bases). CDR3 length: 16 residues. The ends were cut back, 0 bases at V and 0 bases at J, with 12 bases in the middle. Per the germline V gene, CDR1 is SGHDT and CDR2 is YYEEEE. The CDR3 loop is CASSLAFGGMNTEAFF. For the CDR3, the DNA is TGTGCCAGCAGCTTGGCGTTCGGGGGGATGAACACTGAAGCTTTCTTT.

For this clone: One junction end disagrees with the germline gene, perhaps due to a read error. The V call is TRBV6-6, the J call TRBJ1-1, with D unresolved. CDR1 and CDR2 (germline): MNHNY, SVGAGI (reference sequence). This CDR3 comprises 11 residues. For the CDR3, the DNA is TGTGCCAGCACCCCGGGTCGGGAGTTTTCTTTT. This translates into CASTPGREFSF.